The clone carrying this T cell receptor (beta chain) showed up just a few times. What it recognizes is unknown. This sample was included in a study of cytomegalovirus exposure and HLA in healthy donors. Study-wide background: Unique TCR beta sequences numbering approximately 120 million came from roughly 180 million T cells in an earlier analysis. Study-wide findings and caveats: Accurate prediction of most subjects' HLA-A and HLA-B alleles from TCR beta sequences was reported. Among the CMV-associated chains, a few were confirmed in vitro as specific for CMV antigens. Listed as cytomegalovirus-associated were about 160 TCR beta chains.

PCR employed 60 Vbeta and 13 Jbeta primers. The repertoire was sequenced with immunoSEQ multiplex PCR; TCRdb's copy has only in-frame clones and lacks some. Of some 150,000 clones listed, 75% to 80% are singletons. The CDR3 runs to 16 residues. With 2 bases removed from V and 2 bases from J, the gap between germline ends came to 16 bases. Germline V gives CDR1 MNHNS, CDR2 SASEGT. This clonotype was sampled from a male donor in good health and CMV-seronegative. Input material: PBMCs. This chain links TRBV6-1 with TRBJ2-7; possible D gene TRBD1, 8 bases. CDR3 coding DNA: TGTGCCAGCAGTGAACAACGGACAGGGAGGGCCTACGAGCAGTACTTC. It codes for CASSEQRTGRAYEQYF.